These 27 T cell receptor beta chains were all obtained from the same sample, sequenced in a study of beta chain features in type 1 diabetes (dated by TCRdb to 2016 to 2019). The study at large found these results: In all four CD4+ subsets, TCRB CDR3 length was moderately but significantly shorter in type 1 diabetes patients.

Antigens of these TCRs are unknown. Library creation used the immunoSEQ multiplex PCR assay. The High Capacity cDNA Reverse Transcription Kit was used to reverse transcribe all of the isolated RNA, meaning that expressed TCRB transcripts were what got sequenced. As stored in TCRdb, this immuneACCESS dataset retains in-frame rearrangements with V and J assigned. A fraction of the clones does not appear; measured against another copy, unresolved V genes explain less than half of the discrepancy, and the remainder lacks a known reason. This sample holds more than 300,000 clones; over 9% were observed only once. Less than 0.65% of the sample is in the top ten clones. Sequenced sample: central memory CD4+ T cells from blood. The source is a man in his thirties or forties with type 1 diabetes.

This clone was observed a few times. The chain joins TRBV9 to TRBJ2-3; D not certain. The CDR3 spans 15 residues. V shed 4 bases and J shed 2 bases, with 14 bases lying between them. Germline V gene lookup returns CDR1 SGDLS and CDR2 YYNGEE. The CDR3 loop reads CASSPAPSFTDTQYF. The CDR3 DNA follows: TGTGCCAGCAGCCCAGCCCCAAGTTTCACAGATACGCAGTATTTT.

J is TRBJ1-3 and V is TRBV10-3; tentatively, D is TRBD1 (5 bases). The CDR3 loop spans 15 amino acids. With 6 bases removed from V and 0 bases from J, the gap between germline ends came to 12 bases. Looked up from germline, CDR1 is ENHRY and CDR2 is SYGVKD. CDR3 sequence: CAIRSTDNSGNTIYF. CDR3 DNA: TGTGCCATCAGGAGTACGGACAACTCTGGAAACACCATATATTTT.

This clone has only a few counts. V is TRBV7-2 and J is TRBJ2-7; D gene ambiguous. The CDR3 totals 14 residues. V lost 5 bases and J lost 2, with 13 bases in between. Germline V gene lookup returns CDR1 SGHTA and CDR2 FQGNSA. Here the CDR3 DNA reads TGTGCCAGCAGCAGAAGGACCGATCCCTACGAGCAGTACTTC. Translating it yields CASSRRTDPYEQYF.

This clone was detected a few times. V gene TRBV4-2 combines with J gene TRBJ2-1; D possibly corresponds to TRBD2 (6 bases). The CDR3 loop spans 17 amino acids. Trimming removed 4 bases from V and 0 bases from J, with 16 bases in between. Per the germline V gene, CDR1 is LGHNA and CDR2 is YNFKEQ. The CDR3 DNA reads TGTGCCAGCAGCCGTGGGGCCGGGAGTTCCTCCTACAATGAGCAGTTCTTC. This sequence encodes CASSRGAGSSSYNEQFF.

This clone has a count of ten or more. The V and J genes are TRBV5-8 and TRBJ2-3; D unclear. This CDR3 region has 13 residues. Germline-derived CDR1 and CDR2 are SGHTS and YDEGEE. Trimming shortened V by 0 bases and J by 3 bases, and 5 bases separated the two germline ends. The CDR3 loop reads CASSLGRTDTQYF. In nucleotides, the CDR3 is TGTGCCAGCAGCTTGGGGAGAACAGATACGCAGTATTTT.

The chain uses TRBV4-2 and TRBJ1-5; the D gene is possibly TRBD1 (5 bases). The germline V gene encodes CDR1 LGHNA and CDR2 YNFKEQ. The CDR3 covers 16 residues. Trimming stripped 5 bases from V and 3 bases from J, with 17 bases between. The CDR3 DNA sequence: TGTGCCAGCAGCGACTTCGGGACGGAGGCCAATCAGCCCCAGCATTTT. It is translated as CASSDFGTEANQPQHF.

This sequence joins TRBV5-3 and TRBJ1-2; D uncertain. TRBV5-3 is classed as an ORF, of uncertain function. The CDR3 is 15 amino acids. V lost 1 base and J lost 8, with 18 bases in between. This chain's CDR3 is CARSLKQRGDDGYTF. The CDR3 bases are TGTGCCAGAAGCTTGAAGCAGCGGGGAGACGACGGCTACACCTTC.

This clone was observed a few times. The gene calls are TRBV7-3 and TRBJ2-2, with TRBD2 matching 8 bases. Looked up from germline, CDR1 is SGHTA and CDR2 is FQGTGA. V dropped 5 bases and J dropped 7; count of bases not matched to a gene: 9. The CDR3 totals 15 residues. The CDR3 reads CASSRRSGSSGELFF. CDR3 DNA: TGTGCCAGCAGCCGACGGAGCGGGAGTAGCGGGGAGCTGTTTTTT. Based on the CDR3 plus reference TRBV7-3 and TRBJ2-2, the full variable domain is GAGVSQTPSNKVTEKGKYVELRCDPISGHTALYWYRQSLGQGPEFLIYFQGTGAADDSGLPNDRFFAVRPEGSVSTLKIQRTERGDSAVYLCASSRRSGSSGELFFGEGSRLTVL.

The rearrangement joins TRBV30 to TRBJ2-5, with unresolved D. V was trimmed by 1 base and J by 4 bases, leaving 7 bases between them. The CDR3 loop spans 12 amino acids. The germline V gene encodes CDR1 GTSNPN and CDR2 SVGIG (reference sequence). CDR3: CAWSASRETQYF. CDR3 nucleotide sequence: TGTGCCTGGAGTGCCAGTAGAGAGACCCAGTACTTC.

V gene TRBV6-5 combines with J gene TRBJ2-7; the D gene could be TRBD1 or TRBD2 (6 bases each). Between the trimmed V and J ends, which lost 6 bases and 2 bases, there was a span of 14 bases. Per the germline V gene, CDR1 is MNHEY and CDR2 is SVGAGI. CDR3 length equals 14 residues. The CDR3 reads CASRAGRGPYEQYF. In nucleotides, the CDR3 is TGTGCCAGCAGGGCAGGACGGGGGCCCTACGAGCAGTACTTC.

This clone was counted many times. This chain's CDR3 is CASSPQARGPNEKLFF. CDR3 DNA sequence: TGTGCCAGCAGCCCACAGGCCCGAGGGCCGAATGAAAAACTGTTTTTT. This chain joins TRBV4-2 and TRBJ1-4, with D perhaps matching TRBD1 (5 bases). The CDR3 is 16 residues long. Germline V CDR1 and CDR2: LGHNA, YNFKEQ. V dropped 4 bases and J dropped 5 bases, with 17 bases sitting between them.

J is TRBJ2-7 and V is TRBV11-3, with D perhaps TRBD2 (6 bases). V lost 3 bases and J lost 2, with 14 bases in between. The CDR3 runs 15 residues. Germline lookup yields CDR1 SGHNT and CDR2 YENEEA. The CDR3 loop is CASSLLAGPTYEQYF. CDR3 DNA: TGTGCCAGCAGCTTGTTGGCGGGACCGACCTACGAGCAGTACTTC.

This clone came up many times. The chain combines TRBV6-1 with TRBJ2-2; 10 bases map to TRBD2. This CDR3 spans 16 amino acids. The junction had 6 bases not matched to a gene; V was cut back by 4 bases and J by 4 bases. Germline CDR1 reads MNHNS; CDR2 reads SASEGT. The CDR3: CASSGWLAGVTGELFF. The CDR3 DNA sequence: TGTGCCAGCAGTGGGTGGCTAGCGGGAGTCACCGGGGAGCTGTTTTTT.

This clone came up many times. This chain links TRBV5-4 with TRBJ2-1; tentative D call: TRBD2 (5 bases). There are 13 residues in the CDR3. Germline V gene data show CDR1 as SGHNT and CDR2 as YYREEE (reference sequence). V lost 1 base, J lost 9 bases, and 11 bases lay in between. CDR3 sequence reads: CASSLILEGEQFF. CDR3 nucleotide sequence: TGTGCCAGCAGCTTGATTCTTGAGGGTGAGCAGTTCTTC.

This chain connects TRBV6-6 to TRBJ1-2, with D tentatively TRBD1 (6 bases). The germline V gene has CDR1 MNHNY and CDR2 SVGAGI (reference sequence). The CDR3 spans 14 residues. V was shortened by 4 bases and J by 4 bases, with 13 bases between the two germline ends. The CDR3 spells CASSSPGQIYGYTF. The CDR3 bases are TGTGCCAGCAGTTCACCCGGACAGATCTATGGCTACACCTTC.

By its share, this clone is medium-sized. This chain uses TRBV14 with TRBJ2-3; D call uncertain. The CDR3 length is 13 residues. CDR1 SGHDN and CDR2 FVKESK come from the germline V gene. V lost 0 bases, J lost 5 bases, and 6 bases lay in between. The CDR3 DNA follows: TGTGCCAGCAGCCAAGATCTTGAAGATACGCAGTATTTT. It specifies CASSQDLEDTQYF.

This clone was counted only a few times. The chain carries TRBV7-9 and TRBJ2-1; 8 bases are shared with TRBD2. This CDR3 is built from 17 residues. Losses at the gene ends were 4 bases for V and 4 bases for J; bases not matched to a gene: 12. The V gene's germline CDR1 is SEHNR and CDR2 FQNEAQ (reference sequence). CDR3 DNA sequence: TGTGCCAGCAGCTCTCGAAGCGGGAGTGGGGAATACAATGAGCAGTTCTTC. Translation: CASSSRSGSGEYNEQFF. Full variable domain (outside the CDR3, taken from reference TRBV7-9 and TRBJ2-1): DTGVSQNPRHKITKRGQNVTFRCDPISEHNRLYWYRQTLGQGPEFLTYFQNEAQLEKSRLLSDRFSAERPKGSFSTLEIQRTEQGDSAMYLCASSSRSGSGEYNEQFFGPGTRLTVL.

The J gene is TRBJ1-4, the V gene TRBV2; D is uncertain. The CDR3 has 14 residues. CDR1 and CDR2 from the germline V gene are SNHLY and FYNNEI. Trimming removed 4 bases from V and 7 bases from J, with 13 bases in between. CDR3 loop: CASSVKRGGEKLFF. The CDR3 nucleotides are TGTGCCAGCAGTGTTAAAAGAGGAGGTGAAAAACTGTTTTTT.

This chain joins TRBV4-2 and TRBJ1-2; D is uncertain. Germline V gene lookup returns CDR1 LGHNA and CDR2 YNFKEQ. V was pared by 0 bases and J by 0 bases, with 11 bases between. This CDR3 contains 16 residues. The CDR3 DNA sequence: TGTGCCAGCAGCCAAGATTTGGAGTTCTCTAACTATGGCTACACCTTC. It encodes CASSQDLEFSNYGYTF.

This chain uses TRBV6-6 with TRBJ1-4, with D perhaps TRBD1 (6 bases). CDR1 MNHNY and CDR2 SVGAGI come from the germline V gene (reference sequence). V lost 2 bases and J 5 bases, leaving 12 bases between the germline ends. This CDR3 region has 15 residues. For the CDR3, the DNA is TGTGCCAGCAGTTACCAGCCAGGGGTAAATGAAAAACTGTTTTTT. Translated: CASSYQPGVNEKLFF.

This clone was detected only a few times. The genes are TRBV19 and TRBJ2-7; D is unclear. The V and J ends lost 5 bases and 4 bases respectively, with 15 bases between them. This CDR3 has 14 residues. The germline gives CDR1 LNHDA, CDR2 SQIVND (reference sequence). The CDR3 nucleotides read TGTGCCAGTAGTGTTGACGGTCAAAGATACGAGCAGTACTTC. Its protein product is CASSVDGQRYEQYF.

This clone was counted only a few times. The genes are TRBV6-1 and TRBJ1-5, with no clear D. The CDR3 sequence is 14 residues long. V lost 4 bases to trimming and J lost 2 bases, with 9 bases between them. Per germline, CDR1 MNHNS and CDR2 SASEGT. Here the CDR3 reads CASSGGFGNQPQHF. The CDR3 DNA follows: TGTGCCAGCAGTGGAGGGTTCGGCAATCAGCCCCAGCATTTT.

Only a few counts were recorded for this clone. The rearrangement links TRBV6-1 to TRBJ1-1, with D uncertain. The germline V and J ends were trimmed by 5 bases and 5 bases, with 15 bases remaining between them. In germline, CDR1 is MNHNS, CDR2 SASEGT. This CDR3 contains 14 residues. CDR3 residues: CASSKGRRRTEAFF. The DNA of the CDR3 is TGTGCCAGCAGTAAAGGCCGTCGAAGGACTGAAGCTTTCTTT.

The rearrangement joins TRBV9 to TRBJ2-5; 8 bases agree with TRBD2. The CDR3 consists of 14 residues. The ends lost 1 base at V and 5 bases at J; junction bases unmatched: 4. Per germline, CDR1 SGDLS and CDR2 YYNGEE. CDR3: CASSVQGGGETQYF. The CDR3 DNA reads TGTGCCAGCAGCGTACAGGGCGGGGGGGAGACCCAGTACTTC.

The genes are TRBV6-4 and TRBJ2-5, with 11 bases fitting TRBD1. V was clipped by 6 bases and J by 4 bases; unmatched bases: 10. The CDR3 sequence is 16 residues long. CDR1 is MRHNA, CDR2 SNTAGT, per germline. CDR3 DNA: TGTGCCAGCAGCAGGAACTACGGGACAGGGGGAGAGACCCAGTACTTC. Residues: CASSRNYGTGGETQYF.

This chain connects TRBV18 to TRBJ2-7; TRBD2 matches at 12 bases. The junction had 13 bases not matched to a gene; V was cut back by 3 bases and J by 4 bases. CDR1 KGHSH and CDR2 LQKENI come from the germline V gene. This CDR3 region has 18 residues. DNA for the CDR3: TGTGCCAGCTCACCGGCCGGGACTAGCGGGTTAAGTTTTTACGAGCAGTACTTC. Translation: CASSPAGTSGLSFYEQYF.

This chain links TRBV5-6 with TRBJ2-5; 8 nucleotides align to TRBD1. The trim removed 3 bases at V and 4 bases at J, leaving 2 bases unmatched. The CDR3 extends over 13 amino acids. The germline CDR1 and CDR2 sequences are SGHDT and YYEEEE. CDR3 sequence (DNA): TGTGCCAGCAGCTCGACAGGGGCAGAGACCCAGTACTTC. Translated, it gives CASSSTGAETQYF.